This T cell receptor (beta chain) was documented in a study of CD8 T cells in Susac syndrome. Broader study findings: As acknowledged by the study, its TCR sequencing and HLA analysis included a relatively small number of individuals.

Blood CD8+ and CD4+ T cells underwent high-throughput TCR beta sequencing. RNA amounts of about 0.45 to 1 ug underwent reverse transcription with random hexamers. TCRdb analysed the immunoSEQ multiplex PCR reads with MiXCR anew, one entry per CDR3 protein. The profile covers about 200,000 distinct CDR3 sequences, with roughly 96% appearing a single time and approximately 0.093% taken by the ten largest. Points on this clonotype: Antigen: not known.

V was trimmed by 0 bases and J by 7 bases, leaving 4 bases between them. The germline gives CDR1 LNHNV, CDR2 YYDKDF (reference sequence). This CDR3 contains 13 residues. The V call is TRBV15, the J call TRBJ1-6, with D unclear. The TCR comes from a human donor with multiple sclerosis. Sample: CD4+ T cells from PBMCs. The CDR3 DNA sequence: TGTGCCACCAGCAGAGATGCCAATTCACCCCTCCACTTT. Protein sequence: CATSRDANSPLHF.